This T cell receptor (beta chain) was identified during a study of shared T cell receptors in the human thymus. Trimming took 1 base from V and 2 from J; bases not matched to a gene: 3. The CDR3 is 16 residues long. Germline V gives CDR1 MGHRA, CDR2 YSYEKL. Profiled with immunoSEQ multiplex PCR; TCRdb holds only in-frame clones, not every one. The data contain 500,000 to 750,000 clones, around 87% of them singletons. These data were likewise used in another study, on human thymus T cells. That work adds: In corrective heart surgery, resections were taken, and these provided the thymus tissue. Thymic and blood repertoires appeared to show biased V and J gene usage.

The source material was thymocytes. This receptor was identified in a boy under three years old with a congenital heart defect. This chain connects TRBV4-1 to TRBJ2-3; the match to TRBD2 covers 10 bases. CDR3 region: CASSQALAGDTDTQYF. The CDR3 coding sequence is TGCGCCAGCAGCCAAGCCCTAGCGGGGGACACAGATACGCAGTATTTT.